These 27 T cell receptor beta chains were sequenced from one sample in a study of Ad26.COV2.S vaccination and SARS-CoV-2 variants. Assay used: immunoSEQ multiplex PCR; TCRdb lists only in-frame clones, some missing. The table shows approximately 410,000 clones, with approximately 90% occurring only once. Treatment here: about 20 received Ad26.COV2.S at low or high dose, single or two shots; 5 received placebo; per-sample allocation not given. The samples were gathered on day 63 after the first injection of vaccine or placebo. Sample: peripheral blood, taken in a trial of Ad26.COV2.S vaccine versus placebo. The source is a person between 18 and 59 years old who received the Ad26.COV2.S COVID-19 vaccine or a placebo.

CDR3 in amino acids: CASSQQTGLEQYF. As DNA, the CDR3 is TGCGCCAGCAGCCAACAGACAGGGCTCGAGCAGTACTTC. The chain uses TRBV4-1 and TRBJ2-7, with 7 nucleotides matching TRBD1. The CDR3 consists of 13 residues. The V gene's germline CDR1 is MGHRA and CDR2 YSYEKL. With 2 bases clipped from V and 6 bases from J, the junction kept 4 bases outside the gene matches.

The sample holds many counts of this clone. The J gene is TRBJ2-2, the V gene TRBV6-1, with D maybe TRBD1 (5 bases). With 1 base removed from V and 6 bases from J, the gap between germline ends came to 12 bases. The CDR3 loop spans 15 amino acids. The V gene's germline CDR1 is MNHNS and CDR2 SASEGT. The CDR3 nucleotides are TGTGCCAGCAGTGAAGGTGCAGGGTCGTCCGGGGAGCTGTTTTTT. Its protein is CASSEGAGSSGELFF.

CDR3 protein: CASSTQGLSNQPQHF. In DNA form, the CDR3 reads TGTGCCAGCAGCACTCAGGGCCTTAGCAATCAGCCCCAGCATTTT. The chain has TRBV7-2 and TRBJ1-5; TRBD1 is a possible D gene (5 bases). Germline V gene data show CDR1 as SGHTA and CDR2 as FQGNSA. The CDR3 has 15 residues. The V end lost 5 bases, the J end lost 0 bases, and 11 bases lay between the germline ends.

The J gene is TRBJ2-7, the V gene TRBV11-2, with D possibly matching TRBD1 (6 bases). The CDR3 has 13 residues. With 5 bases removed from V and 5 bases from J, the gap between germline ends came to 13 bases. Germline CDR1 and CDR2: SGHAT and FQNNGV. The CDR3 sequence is CASSADRSHEQYF. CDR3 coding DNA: TGTGCCAGCAGCGCAGACAGGTCCCACGAGCAGTACTTC.

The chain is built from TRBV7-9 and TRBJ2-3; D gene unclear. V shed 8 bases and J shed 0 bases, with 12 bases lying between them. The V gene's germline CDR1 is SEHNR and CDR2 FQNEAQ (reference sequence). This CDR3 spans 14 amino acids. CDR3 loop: CASGLPLSTDTQYF. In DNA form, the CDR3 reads TGTGCCAGCGGGCTCCCCTTGAGCACAGATACGCAGTATTTT. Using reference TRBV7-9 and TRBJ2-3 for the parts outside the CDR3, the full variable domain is DTGVSQNPRHKITKRGQNVTFRCDPISEHNRLYWYRQTLGQGPEFLTYFQNEAQLEKSRLLSDRFSAERPKGSFSTLEIQRTEQGDSAMYLCASGLPLSTDTQYFGPGTRLTVL.

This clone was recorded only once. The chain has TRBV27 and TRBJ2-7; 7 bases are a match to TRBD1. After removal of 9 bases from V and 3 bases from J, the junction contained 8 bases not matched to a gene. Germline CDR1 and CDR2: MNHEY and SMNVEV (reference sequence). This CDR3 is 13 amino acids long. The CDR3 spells CASSTGVLYEQYF. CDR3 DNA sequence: TGTGCCAGTTCTACAGGGGTTCTCTACGAGCAGTACTTC.

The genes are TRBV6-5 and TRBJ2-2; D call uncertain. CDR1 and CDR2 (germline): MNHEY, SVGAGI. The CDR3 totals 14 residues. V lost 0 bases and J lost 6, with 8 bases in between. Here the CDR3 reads CASSYSSDPGELFF. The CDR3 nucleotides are TGTGCCAGCAGTTACTCAAGTGACCCCGGGGAGCTGTTTTTT.

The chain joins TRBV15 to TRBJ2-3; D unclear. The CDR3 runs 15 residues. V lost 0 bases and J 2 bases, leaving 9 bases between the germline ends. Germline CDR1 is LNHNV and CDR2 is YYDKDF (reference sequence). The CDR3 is CATSRESPDTDTQYF. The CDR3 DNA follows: TGTGCCACCAGCAGAGAGTCCCCTGACACAGATACGCAGTATTTT.

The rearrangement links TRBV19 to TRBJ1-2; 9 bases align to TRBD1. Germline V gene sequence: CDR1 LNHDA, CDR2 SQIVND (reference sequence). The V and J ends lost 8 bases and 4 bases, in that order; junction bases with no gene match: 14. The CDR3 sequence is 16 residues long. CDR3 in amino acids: CASQLTGQGTGYGYTF. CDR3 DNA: TGTGCCAGTCAGTTGACGGGACAGGGCACCGGCTATGGCTACACCTTC.

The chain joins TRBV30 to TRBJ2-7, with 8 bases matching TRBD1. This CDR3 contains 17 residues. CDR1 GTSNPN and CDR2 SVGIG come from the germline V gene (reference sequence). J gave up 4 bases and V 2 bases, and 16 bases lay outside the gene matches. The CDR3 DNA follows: TGTGCCTGGAGTCAGAACCGGGGCCCAGGGGGCAGTTACGAGCAGTACTTC. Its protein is CAWSQNRGPGGSYEQYF.

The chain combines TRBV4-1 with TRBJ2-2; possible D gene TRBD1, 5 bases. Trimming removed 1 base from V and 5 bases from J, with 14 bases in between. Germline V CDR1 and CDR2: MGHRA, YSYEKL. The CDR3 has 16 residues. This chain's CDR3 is CASSQVRAQKTGELFF. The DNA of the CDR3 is TGCGCCAGCAGCCAAGTCAGGGCTCAGAAAACCGGGGAGCTGTTTTTT.

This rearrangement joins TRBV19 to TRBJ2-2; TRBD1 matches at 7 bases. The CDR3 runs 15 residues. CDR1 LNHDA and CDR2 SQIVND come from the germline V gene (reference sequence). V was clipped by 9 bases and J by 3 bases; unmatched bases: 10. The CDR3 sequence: CASLGQEEDTGELFF. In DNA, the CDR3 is TGTGCCAGCCTCGGACAGGAAGAAGACACCGGGGAGCTGTTTTTT.

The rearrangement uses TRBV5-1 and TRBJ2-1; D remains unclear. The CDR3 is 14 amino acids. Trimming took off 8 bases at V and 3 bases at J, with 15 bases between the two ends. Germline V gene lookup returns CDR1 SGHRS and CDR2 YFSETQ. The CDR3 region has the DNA TGCGCCAGTAAGAACGCACTCGGCTACAATGAGCAGTTCTTC. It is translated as CASKNALGYNEQFF.

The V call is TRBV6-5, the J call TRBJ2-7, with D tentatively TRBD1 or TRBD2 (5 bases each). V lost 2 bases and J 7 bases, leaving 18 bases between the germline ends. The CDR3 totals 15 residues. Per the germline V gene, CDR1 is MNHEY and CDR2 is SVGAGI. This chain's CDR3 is CASSYRAVGVGEQYF. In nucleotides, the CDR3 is TGTGCCAGCAGTTACAGGGCAGTGGGGGTGGGGGAGCAGTACTTC.

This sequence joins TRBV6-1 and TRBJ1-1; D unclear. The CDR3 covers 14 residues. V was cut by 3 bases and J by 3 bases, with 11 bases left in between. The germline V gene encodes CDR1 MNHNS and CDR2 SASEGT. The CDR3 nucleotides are TGTGCCAGCAGTGAGTGGGGTGGGGACACTGAAGCTTTCTTT. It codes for CASSEWGGDTEAFF.

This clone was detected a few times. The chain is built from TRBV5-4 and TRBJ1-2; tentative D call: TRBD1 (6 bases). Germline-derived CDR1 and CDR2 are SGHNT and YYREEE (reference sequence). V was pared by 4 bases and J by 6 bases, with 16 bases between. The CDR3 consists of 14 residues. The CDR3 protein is CASSGTGLGNGYTF. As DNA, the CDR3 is TGTGCCAGCAGCGGTACAGGGTTAGGTAATGGCTACACCTTC.

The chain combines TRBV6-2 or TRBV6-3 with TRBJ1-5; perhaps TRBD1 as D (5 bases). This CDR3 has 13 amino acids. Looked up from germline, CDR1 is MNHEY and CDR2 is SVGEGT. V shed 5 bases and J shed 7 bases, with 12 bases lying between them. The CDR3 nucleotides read TGTGCCAGCAGTCCCCAGACAGTACAGCCCCAGCATTTT. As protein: CASSPQTVQPQHF.

The DNA of the CDR3 is TGCAGCGGGAAGCGGGGACCTGACAATGAGCAGTTCTTC. Translation gives CSGKRGPDNEQFF. The V gene is TRBV29-1, the J gene TRBJ2-1; 7 bases match TRBD2. Germline lookup yields CDR1 SQVTM and CDR2 ANQGSEA. This CDR3 contains 13 residues. The V segment lost 7 bases and the J segment 5 bases; nucleotides outside the gene matches: 8.

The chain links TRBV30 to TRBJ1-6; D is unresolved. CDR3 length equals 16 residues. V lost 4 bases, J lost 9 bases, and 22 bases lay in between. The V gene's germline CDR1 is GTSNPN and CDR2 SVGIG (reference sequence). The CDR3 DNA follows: TGTGCCTGGATTCACCTGGGGAGGGAAGAGAGTTCACCCCTCCACTTT. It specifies CAWIHLGREESSPLHF.

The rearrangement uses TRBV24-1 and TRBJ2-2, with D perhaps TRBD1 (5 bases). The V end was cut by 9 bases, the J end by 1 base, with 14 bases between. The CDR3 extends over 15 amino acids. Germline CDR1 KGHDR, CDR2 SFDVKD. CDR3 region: CATAGQGGNTGELFF. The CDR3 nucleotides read TGTGCCACCGCTGGCCAGGGTGGGAACACCGGGGAGCTGTTTTTT.

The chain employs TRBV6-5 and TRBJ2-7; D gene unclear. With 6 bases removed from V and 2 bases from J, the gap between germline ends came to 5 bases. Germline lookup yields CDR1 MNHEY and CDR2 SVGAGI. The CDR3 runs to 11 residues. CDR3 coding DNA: TGTGCCAGCAGGGAGACCTACGAGCAGTACTTC. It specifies CASRETYEQYF.

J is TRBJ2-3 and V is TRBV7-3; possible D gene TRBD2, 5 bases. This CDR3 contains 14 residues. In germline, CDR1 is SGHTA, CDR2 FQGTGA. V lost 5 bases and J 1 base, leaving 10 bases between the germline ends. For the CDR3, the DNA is TGTGCCAGCAGCCCGGGGTCAGGCACAGATACGCAGTATTTT. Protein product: CASSPGSGTDTQYF.

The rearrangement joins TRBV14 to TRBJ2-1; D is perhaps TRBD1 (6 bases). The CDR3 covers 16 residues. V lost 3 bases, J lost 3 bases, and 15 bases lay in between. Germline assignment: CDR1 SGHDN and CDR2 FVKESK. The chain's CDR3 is CASSQLQGVDYNEQFF. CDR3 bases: TGTGCCAGCAGCCAGCTACAGGGTGTAGACTACAATGAGCAGTTCTTC.

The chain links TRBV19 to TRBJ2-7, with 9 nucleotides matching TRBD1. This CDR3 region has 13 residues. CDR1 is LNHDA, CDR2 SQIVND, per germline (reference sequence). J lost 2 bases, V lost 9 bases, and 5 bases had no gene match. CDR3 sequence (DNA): TGTGCCAGCGGACAGGGGATAACCTACGAGCAGTACTTC. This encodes CASGQGITYEQYF. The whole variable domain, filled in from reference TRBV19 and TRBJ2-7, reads DGGITQSPKYLFRKEGQNVTLSCEQNLNHDAMYWYRQDPGQGLRLIYYSQIVNDFQKGDIAEGYSVSREKKESFPLTVTSAQKNPTAFYLCASGQGITYEQYFGPGTRLTVT.

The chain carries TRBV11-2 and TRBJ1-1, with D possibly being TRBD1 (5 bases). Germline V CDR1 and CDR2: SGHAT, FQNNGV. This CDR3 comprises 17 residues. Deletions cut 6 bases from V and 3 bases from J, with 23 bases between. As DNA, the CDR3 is TGTGCCAGCAGTTTTTCCAGGGTGGAGGGTCGGGACACTGAAGCTTTCTTT. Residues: CASSFSRVEGRDTEAFF.

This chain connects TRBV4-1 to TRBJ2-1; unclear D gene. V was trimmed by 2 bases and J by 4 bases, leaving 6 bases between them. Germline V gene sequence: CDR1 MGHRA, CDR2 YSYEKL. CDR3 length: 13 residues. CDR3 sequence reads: CASSQSRYNEQFF. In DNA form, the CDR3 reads TGCGCCAGCAGCCAATCCCGATACAATGAGCAGTTCTTC.

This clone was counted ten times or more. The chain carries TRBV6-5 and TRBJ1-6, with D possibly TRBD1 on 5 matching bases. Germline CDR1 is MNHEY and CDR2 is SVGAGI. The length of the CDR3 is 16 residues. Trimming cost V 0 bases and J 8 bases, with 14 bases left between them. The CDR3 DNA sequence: TGTGCCAGCAGTTACTCTAGGAGGGGCGGGGATTCACCCCTCCACTTT. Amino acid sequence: CASSYSRRGGDSPLHF.